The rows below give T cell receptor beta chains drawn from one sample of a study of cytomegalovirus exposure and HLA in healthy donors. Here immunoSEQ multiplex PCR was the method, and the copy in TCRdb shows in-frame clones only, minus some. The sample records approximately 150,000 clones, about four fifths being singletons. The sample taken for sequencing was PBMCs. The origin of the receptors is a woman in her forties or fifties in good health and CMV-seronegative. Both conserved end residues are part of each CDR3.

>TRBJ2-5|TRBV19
CASSMTGTSDQETQYF
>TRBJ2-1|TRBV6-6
CASSYPTALEYNEQFF
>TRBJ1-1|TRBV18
CASSLPPGQNTEAFF
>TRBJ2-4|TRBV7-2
CASSPRGFSGDKNIQYF
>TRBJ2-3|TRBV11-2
CASSSRQDTDTQYF
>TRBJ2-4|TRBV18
CASSAGDSIPHKYF
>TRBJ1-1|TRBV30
CACVRGWDTEAFF
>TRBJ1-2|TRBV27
CASSPSRTGLNGYTF
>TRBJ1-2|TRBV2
CGDSFNYGYTF
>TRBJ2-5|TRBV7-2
CASSPAWGVGGEQYF
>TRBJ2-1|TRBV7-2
CASSPSGAVNEQFF
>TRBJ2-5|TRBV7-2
CASSYRDYPSETQYF
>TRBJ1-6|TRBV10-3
CAIRPGTGDRMTELNSPLHF
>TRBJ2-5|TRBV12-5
CASGLRQGAMTQYF
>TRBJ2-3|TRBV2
CASQGSFRTDTQYF
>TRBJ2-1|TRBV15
CATSAYGGASYNEQFF
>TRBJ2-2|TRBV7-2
CASSPDRVFPGELFF
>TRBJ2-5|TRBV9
CASSERGHGWGQETQYF
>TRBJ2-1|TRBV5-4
CASSPRQGSGNEQFF
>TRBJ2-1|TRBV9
CASSVEWDRAGVRYNEQFF
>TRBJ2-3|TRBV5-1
CASSFSSAGALTDTQYF
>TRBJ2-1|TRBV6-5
CATRDISSYNEQFF
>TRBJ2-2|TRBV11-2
CASSSRGTGGPTGELFF
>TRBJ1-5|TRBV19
CASSLDTQRGNQPQHF
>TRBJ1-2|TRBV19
CASSIEQNNYGYTF
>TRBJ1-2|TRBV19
CASSIGRDYGYTF
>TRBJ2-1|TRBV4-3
CASSQDRGGSYNEQFF
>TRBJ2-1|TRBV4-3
CASSQEGGGSYNEQFF
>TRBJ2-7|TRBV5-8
CASSLGLFSYEQYF
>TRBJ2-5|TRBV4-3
CASSQQGGQETQYF
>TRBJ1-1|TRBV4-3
CASSRGGETEAFF
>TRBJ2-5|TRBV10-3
CAIGDRSETQYF
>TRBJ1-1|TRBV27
CASRLDRLNTEAFF
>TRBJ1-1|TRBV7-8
CASRLGGLNTEAFF
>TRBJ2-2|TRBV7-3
CASSFERVANTGELFF
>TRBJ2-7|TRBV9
CASSTGLGYEQYF
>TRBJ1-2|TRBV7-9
CSSSPEGVGYTF
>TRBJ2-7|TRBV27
CASSLLPSGRFSSYEQYF
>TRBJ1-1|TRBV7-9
CASSLGAVIDTEAFF
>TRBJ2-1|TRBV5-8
CASSLGQSSYNEQFF
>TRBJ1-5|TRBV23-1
CASSPPRWWDRVGYQPQHF
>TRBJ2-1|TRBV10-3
CAISEGAGRAYNEQFF
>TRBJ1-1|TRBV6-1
CASRKQGADTEAFF
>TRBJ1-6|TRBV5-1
CASSWGQNNSPLHF
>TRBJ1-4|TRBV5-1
CASSPYPRGTNEKLFF
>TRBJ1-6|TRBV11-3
CASSLDRNSPLHF
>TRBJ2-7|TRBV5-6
CASSPHLGSSYEQYF
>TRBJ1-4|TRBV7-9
CASSLGGSTNEKLFF
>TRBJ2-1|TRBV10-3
CAISESGAGSISYNEQFF
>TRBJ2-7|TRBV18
CASSPPSFYEQYF
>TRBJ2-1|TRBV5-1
CASSLDGSYNEQFF
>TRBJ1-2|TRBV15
CATGGSNLYGYTF
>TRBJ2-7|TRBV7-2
CASSGGTRRYEQYF
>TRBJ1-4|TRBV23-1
CANQHPRGDEKLFF
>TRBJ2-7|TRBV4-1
CASSLGTGLYEQYF
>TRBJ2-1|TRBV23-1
CASSQGTGQGSYNEQFF
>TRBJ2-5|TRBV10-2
CASRGEGGKTQYF